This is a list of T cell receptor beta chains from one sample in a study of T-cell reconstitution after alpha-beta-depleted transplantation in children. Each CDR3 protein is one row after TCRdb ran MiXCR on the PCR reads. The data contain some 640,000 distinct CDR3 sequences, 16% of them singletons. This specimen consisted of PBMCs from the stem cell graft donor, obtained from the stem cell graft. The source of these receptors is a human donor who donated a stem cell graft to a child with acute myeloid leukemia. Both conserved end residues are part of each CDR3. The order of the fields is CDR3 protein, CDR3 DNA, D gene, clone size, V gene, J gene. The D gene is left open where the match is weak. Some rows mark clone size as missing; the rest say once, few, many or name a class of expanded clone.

CDR3 protein: CASSQEFTGQPMNTEAFF
CDR3 DNA: TGTGCCAGCAGCCAAGAATTTACGGGACAGCCAATGAACACTGAAGCTTTCTTT
D gene: TRBD1
clone size: few
V gene: TRBV4-2
J gene: TRBJ1-1

CDR3 protein: CSAKKGQEGLMNTEAFF
CDR3 DNA: TGCAGTGCTAAAAAAGGACAGGAAGGGCTCATGAACACTGAAGCTTTCTTT
D gene: TRBD1
clone size: few
V gene: TRBV20-1
J gene: TRBJ1-1

CDR3 protein: CSARPRTGTPDTQYF
CDR3 DNA: TGCAGTGCTAGACCCCGGACAGGGACCCCAGATACGCAGTATTTT
D gene: TRBD1
clone size: many
V gene: TRBV20-1
J gene: TRBJ2-3

CDR3 protein: CASSFMEGGNTEAFF
CDR3 DNA: TGTGCCAGCAGTTTTATGGAGGGGGGGAACACTGAAGCTTTCTTT
D gene: -
clone size: many
V gene: TRBV12-3/TRBV12-4
J gene: TRBJ1-1

CDR3 protein: CSAREWDREYQPQHF
CDR3 DNA: TGCAGTGCTAGAGAGTGGGACAGGGAGTATCAGCCCCAGCATTTT
D gene: TRBD1
clone size: few
V gene: TRBV20-1
J gene: TRBJ1-5

CDR3 protein: CASSEGQRNTEAFF
CDR3 DNA: TGCGCCAGCAGTGAGGGACAGAGGAACACTGAAGCTTTCTTT
D gene: -
clone size: -
V gene: TRBV10-2
J gene: TRBJ1-1

CDR3 protein: CSVGQTGSYEQYF
CDR3 DNA: TGCAGCGTTGGACAGACCGGTTCCTACGAGCAGTACTTC
D gene: -
clone size: many
V gene: TRBV29-1
J gene: TRBJ2-7

CDR3 protein: CASSTTGQGTNEKLFF
CDR3 DNA: TGTGCCAGCAGCACCACGGGACAGGGAACTAATGAAAAACTGTTTTTT
D gene: TRBD1
clone size: many
V gene: TRBV6-1
J gene: TRBJ1-4

CDR3 protein: CASSSRQGMAQYF
CDR3 DNA: TGTGCCAGCAGTTCGAGGCAGGGGATGGCCCAGTACTTC
D gene: -
clone size: -
V gene: TRBV6-5
J gene: TRBJ2-5

CDR3 protein: CASSVTGYSSTDTQYF
CDR3 DNA: TGTGCCAGCAGTGTGACAGGCTATTCTAGCACAGATACGCAGTATTTT
D gene: -
clone size: few
V gene: TRBV25-1
J gene: TRBJ2-3

CDR3 protein: CASSLRGGNVQPQHF
CDR3 DNA: TGCGCCAGCAGCTTGCGGGGGGGGAACGTGCAGCCCCAGCATTTT
D gene: -
clone size: few
V gene: TRBV5-1
J gene: TRBJ1-5

CDR3 protein: CASSFNGNPMGEQYF
CDR3 DNA: TGTGCCAGCAGTTTCAATGGTAATCCGATGGGCGAGCAGTACTTC
D gene: -
clone size: few
V gene: TRBV12-3/TRBV12-4
J gene: TRBJ2-7

CDR3 protein: CASSQDGTSFNEQFF
CDR3 DNA: TGTGCCAGCAGCCAAGATGGGACTAGTTTCAATGAGCAGTTCTTC
D gene: TRBD2
clone size: many
V gene: TRBV3-1
J gene: TRBJ2-1

CDR3 protein: CASSSVSNTYEQYF
CDR3 DNA: TGTGCCAGCAGCTCCGTCTCGAATACCTACGAGCAGTACTTC
D gene: -
clone size: -
V gene: TRBV7-6
J gene: TRBJ2-7

CDR3 protein: CASSSTSSGGSETQYF
CDR3 DNA: TGTGCCAGCAGCTCCACTTCTAGCGGGGGGTCGGAGACCCAGTACTTC
D gene: TRBD2
clone size: few
V gene: TRBV7-2
J gene: TRBJ2-5

CDR3 protein: CASSLPEAGTGELFF
CDR3 DNA: TGTGCCAGCAGCCTCCCCGAGGCAGGCACCGGGGAGCTGTTTTTT
D gene: -
clone size: -
V gene: TRBV7-9
J gene: TRBJ2-2

CDR3 protein: CATSRENRVLISSTNEKLFF
CDR3 DNA: TGTGCCACCAGCAGAGAAAACAGGGTCTTGATCTCATCAACTAATGAAAAACTGTTTTTT
D gene: -
clone size: -
V gene: TRBV15
J gene: TRBJ1-4

CDR3 protein: CASSTLQGTADTQYF
CDR3 DNA: TGTGCCAGCAGCACCCTACAGGGGACCGCAGATACGCAGTATTTT
D gene: TRBD1
clone size: -
V gene: TRBV7-9
J gene: TRBJ2-3

CDR3 protein: CASSSPGQGSYEQFF
CDR3 DNA: TGTGCCAGCAGTTCTCCGGGACAGGGAAGTTATGAGCAGTTCTTC
D gene: TRBD1
clone size: few
V gene: TRBV6-2/TRBV6-3
J gene: TRBJ2-1

CDR3 protein: CAIGTSGGSTDTQYF
CDR3 DNA: TGTGCCATCGGTACTAGCGGGGGTAGCACAGATACGCAGTATTTT
D gene: TRBD2
clone size: many
V gene: TRBV10-3
J gene: TRBJ2-3

CDR3 protein: CASSFPAGGTNTGELFF
CDR3 DNA: TGTGCCAGCAGTTTCCCAGCGGGGGGGACGAACACCGGGGAGCTGTTTTTT
D gene: TRBD2
clone size: few
V gene: TRBV12-3/TRBV12-4
J gene: TRBJ2-2

CDR3 protein: CASSLSGGVTDTQYF
CDR3 DNA: TGTGCCAGCAGCTTAAGCGGGGGCGTCACAGATACGCAGTATTTT
D gene: TRBD2
clone size: many
V gene: TRBV7-2
J gene: TRBJ2-3

CDR3 protein: CASSLDATGELFF
CDR3 DNA: TGTGCCAGCAGCTTAGATGCTACCGGGGAGCTGTTTTTT
D gene: -
clone size: few
V gene: TRBV7-2
J gene: TRBJ2-2

CDR3 protein: CASSWADGDTEAFF
CDR3 DNA: TGCGCCAGCAGCTGGGCTGATGGAGACACTGAAGCTTTCTTT
D gene: -
clone size: few
V gene: TRBV5-1
J gene: TRBJ1-1

CDR3 protein: CASSLGREWNTEAFF
CDR3 DNA: TGTGCCAGCAGCTTGGGCCGGGAATGGAACACTGAAGCTTTCTTT
D gene: -
clone size: few
V gene: TRBV7-2
J gene: TRBJ1-1

CDR3 protein: CATSDAGQGANTQYF
CDR3 DNA: TGTGCCACCAGTGATGCGGGACAGGGAGCCAATACGCAGTATTTT
D gene: TRBD1
clone size: many
V gene: TRBV24-1
J gene: TRBJ2-3

CDR3 protein: CASSLVRRPQHF
CDR3 DNA: TGTGCCAGCAGCCTTGTGAGAAGGCCCCAGCATTTT
D gene: -
clone size: few
V gene: TRBV7-2
J gene: TRBJ1-5

CDR3 protein: CSAKAGPSAGQPQHF
CDR3 DNA: TGCAGTGCTAAAGCCGGGCCCTCGGCCGGTCAGCCCCAGCATTTT
D gene: -
clone size: many
V gene: TRBV20-1
J gene: TRBJ1-5

CDR3 protein: CSARGGGTGQETQYF
CDR3 DNA: TGCAGTGCTAGAGGGGGGGGGACTGGGCAAGAGACCCAGTACTTC
D gene: TRBD2
clone size: few
V gene: TRBV20-1
J gene: TRBJ2-5

CDR3 protein: CSVAPIPRGSSAKETQYF
CDR3 DNA: TGCAGCGTTGCCCCGATACCGAGGGGGAGTTCGGCAAAAGAGACCCAGTACTTC
D gene: -
clone size: many
V gene: TRBV29-1
J gene: TRBJ2-5

CDR3 protein: CSAWGQGSEKLFF
CDR3 DNA: TGCAGCGCCTGGGGGCAGGGAAGTGAAAAACTGTTTTTT
D gene: -
clone size: many
V gene: TRBV29-1
J gene: TRBJ1-4

CDR3 protein: CASSSPSGLGSDTQYF
CDR3 DNA: TGTGCCAGCAGTTCCCCTTCGGGACTAGGAAGCGATACGCAGTATTTT
D gene: TRBD2
clone size: -
V gene: TRBV27
J gene: TRBJ2-3

CDR3 protein: CASSFEGARDTEAFF
CDR3 DNA: TGTGCCAGCAGCTTCGAGGGGGCGAGGGACACTGAAGCTTTCTTT
D gene: TRBD1
clone size: many
V gene: TRBV13
J gene: TRBJ1-1

CDR3 protein: CASSNLPGRGTEAFF
CDR3 DNA: TGTGCCAGCAGTAATCTACCCGGACGGGGCACTGAAGCTTTCTTT
D gene: -
clone size: -
V gene: TRBV11-3
J gene: TRBJ1-1

CDR3 protein: CSAEGGLALQETQYF
CDR3 DNA: TGCAGTGCTGAGGGCGGACTAGCGCTCCAAGAGACCCAGTACTTC
D gene: TRBD2
clone size: many
V gene: TRBV20-1
J gene: TRBJ2-5

CDR3 protein: CSVAQGGGEKLFF
CDR3 DNA: TGCAGCGTTGCCCAGGGAGGAGGTGAAAAACTGTTTTTT
D gene: -
clone size: many
V gene: TRBV29-1
J gene: TRBJ1-4

CDR3 protein: CASSLVSLLNTEAFF
CDR3 DNA: TGTGCCAGCAGCTTAGTCAGCCTGCTGAACACTGAAGCTTTCTTT
D gene: -
clone size: few
V gene: TRBV7-2
J gene: TRBJ1-1

CDR3 protein: CASRAKTIYF
CDR3 DNA: TGTGCCAGCAGGGCGAAGACCATATATTTT
D gene: -
clone size: many
V gene: TRBV12-3/TRBV12-4
J gene: TRBJ1-3

CDR3 protein: CASSSKGIGAFF
CDR3 DNA: TGTGCCAGCAGTTCCAAAGGTATTGGAGCTTTCTTT
D gene: -
clone size: few
V gene: TRBV28
J gene: TRBJ1-1

CDR3 protein: CASSLRPSGGPYNEQFF
CDR3 DNA: TGTGCCAGCAGCTTGCGCCCTAGCGGGGGCCCTTACAATGAGCAGTTCTTC
D gene: TRBD2
clone size: -
V gene: TRBV5-4
J gene: TRBJ2-1

CDR3 protein: CSAGRDNQETQYF
CDR3 DNA: TGCAGTGCTGGCCGGGACAACCAAGAGACCCAGTACTTC
D gene: -
clone size: many
V gene: TRBV20-1
J gene: TRBJ2-5

CDR3 protein: CSASAGTYGYTF
CDR3 DNA: TGCAGTGCTAGCGCCGGCACGTATGGCTACACCTTC
D gene: -
clone size: many
V gene: TRBV20-1
J gene: TRBJ1-2

CDR3 protein: CASSLAIGELFF
CDR3 DNA: TGTGCCAGCAGCTTAGCGATCGGGGAGCTGTTTTTT
D gene: -
clone size: many
V gene: TRBV7-2
J gene: TRBJ2-2

CDR3 protein: CASTHPSTGELFF
CDR3 DNA: TGTGCCAGCACCCATCCCAGCACCGGGGAGCTGTTTTTT
D gene: -
clone size: -
V gene: TRBV12-3/TRBV12-4
J gene: TRBJ2-2

CDR3 protein: CSARGDTANYGYTF
CDR3 DNA: TGCAGTGCTAGAGGGGACACCGCTAACTATGGCTACACCTTC
D gene: -
clone size: -
V gene: TRBV20-1
J gene: TRBJ1-2

CDR3 protein: CASSLSGPNTDTQYF
CDR3 DNA: TGTGCCAGCAGCTTATCTGGACCAAACACAGATACGCAGTATTTT
D gene: -
clone size: -
V gene: TRBV7-3
J gene: TRBJ2-3

CDR3 protein: CASSQDRGDSFITEAFF
CDR3 DNA: TGCGCCAGCAGCCAAGATCGGGGAGACTCGTTTATCACTGAAGCTTTCTTT
D gene: -
clone size: few
V gene: TRBV4-3
J gene: TRBJ1-1

CDR3 protein: CSAESGTGDGNTIYF
CDR3 DNA: TGCAGTGCAGAATCCGGGACAGGGGACGGAAACACCATATATTTT
D gene: TRBD1
clone size: few
V gene: TRBV20-1
J gene: TRBJ1-3

CDR3 protein: CASSISSLGTQYF
CDR3 DNA: TGTGCCAGCAGCATATCCTCATTAGGGACCCAGTACTTC
D gene: -
clone size: many
V gene: TRBV7-6
J gene: TRBJ2-5

CDR3 protein: CASSLNRTVRNTEAFF
CDR3 DNA: TGTGCCAGCAGCTTAAATCGGACAGTTAGGAACACTGAAGCTTTCTTT
D gene: -
clone size: few
V gene: TRBV7-9
J gene: TRBJ1-1

CDR3 protein: CSAPDAYRNTGELFF
CDR3 DNA: TGCAGTGCCCCGGACGCCTACCGGAACACCGGGGAGCTGTTTTTT
D gene: -
clone size: few
V gene: TRBV20-1
J gene: TRBJ2-2